This entry concerns a single TCR beta chain. Its antigen is currently unknown. Time point here: cycle 4 day 1 (C4D1), after around six weeks of nivolumab. After autologous stem cell transplantation all patients relapsed, and prior brentuximab vedotin exposure differed between cohorts. CD4+ T cells were purified from thawed PBMCs by magnetic negative selection. This entry comes from a study of PD-1 blockade in classical Hodgkin lymphoma. Findings of the study overall: Complete responders' baseline diversity resembled that of newly diagnosed patients.

The table came from immunoSEQ multiplex PCR; TCRdb's copy has only in-frame clones and leaves some out. The sample yields under 20,000 clones, about 68% seen once. There are 17 residues in the CDR3. The V and J ends lost 3 bases and 0 bases, in that order; junction bases with no gene match: 7. Per the germline V gene, CDR1 is MGHRA and CDR2 is YSYEKL. The chain links TRBV4-1 to TRBJ1-1; 10 nucleotides align to TRBD1. This TCR came from a human donor with classical Hodgkin lymphoma. The sample in question was CD4+ T cells from blood, obtained before the fourth cycle of nivolumab. This chain's CDR3 is CASSHQLGQGMNTEAFF. The CDR3 bases are TGCGCCAGCAGCCATCAATTGGGACAGGGGATGAACACTGAAGCTTTCTTT.